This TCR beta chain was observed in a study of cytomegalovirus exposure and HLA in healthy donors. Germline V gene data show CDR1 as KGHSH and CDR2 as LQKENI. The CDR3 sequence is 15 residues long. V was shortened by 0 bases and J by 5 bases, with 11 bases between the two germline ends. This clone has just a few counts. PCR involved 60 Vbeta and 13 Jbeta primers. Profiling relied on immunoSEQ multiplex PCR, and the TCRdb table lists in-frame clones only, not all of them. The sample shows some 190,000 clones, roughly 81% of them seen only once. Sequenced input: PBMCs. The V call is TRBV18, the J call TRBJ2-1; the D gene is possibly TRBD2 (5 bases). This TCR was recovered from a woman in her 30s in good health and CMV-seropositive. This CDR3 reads CASSPPSSGDNEQFF. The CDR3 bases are TGTGCCAGCTCACCACCGTCGAGCGGAGACAATGAGCAGTTCTTC.